This paragraph reports one TCR beta chain. This specimen comes from a study of blood T cell repertoires in COVID-19. Study summary: PBMCs, B-cell-depleted T cells, or T cells provided the cDNA or gDNA that made up the material.

Trimming cost V 4 bases and J 8 bases, with 10 bases left between them. CDR3 length equals 12 residues. Germline-derived CDR1 and CDR2 are LNHNV and YYDKDF (reference sequence). Using immunoSEQ multiplex PCR, the repertoire was profiled, and TCRdb retains in-frame clones only, with some absent. The sample consists of 400,000 to 500,000 clones, 70% to 90% of them appearing once. The chain combines TRBV15 with TRBJ2-3, with D possibly TRBD2 on 6 matching bases. Sample: PBMCs or T cells enriched from blood (not recorded which). The receptor was derived from a woman aged 18-35 years who had been exposed to COVID-19. The CDR3 sequence is CATSKDSGTQYF. The CDR3 DNA follows: TGTGCCACCAGCAAAGATAGCGGTACGCAGTATTTT.